The source of this TCR beta chain is a study of blood T cell repertoires in COVID-19. Study-wide background: The United States, Italy and Spain provided the acute and convalescent COVID-19 samples. Sources were T cells, B-cell-depleted T cells, or PBMCs; the material itself was cDNA or gDNA.

In the original workflow: Cell counts per sample came from amplifying reference gene primers. Libraries were prepared by immunoSEQ multiplex PCR; TCRdb keeps only in-frame clonotypes and omits some of them. V and J calls and clone size are those listed in that table; D and trimming were worked out from the DNA. The sample lists 35,000 to 40,000 clones, around 90% seen once, with 25% to 30% in the top ten. This receptor was taken from a man aged 55 to 70 with active or convalescent COVID-19. Sequencing input: peripheral blood.

The chain's CDR3 is CSVAKQGAGTEAFF. In DNA form, the CDR3 reads TGCAGCGTTGCAAAACAGGGGGCTGGGACTGAAGCTTTCTTT. This chain uses TRBV29-1 with TRBJ1-1, with 9 nucleotides matching TRBD1. CDR1 and CDR2 from the germline V gene are SQVTM and ANQGSEA. J gave up 5 bases and V 4 bases, and 8 bases lay outside the gene matches. The CDR3 consists of 14 residues.